This T cell receptor beta chain was identified in a study of monozygotic twins with inflammatory bowel disease. General observations from the study: The study found lower TCRbeta diversity (inverse Simpson) in IBD patients than in healthy co-twins. Relative clonotype sharing with others was diminished in IBD patients versus healthy twins, particularly with disease activity.

Eight distinct reactions (per sample) were used to make the cDNA. Template switching appended UMIs that held a 6-nucleotide sample barcode. TCRdb re-called the 5' RACE reads; one entry per CDR3 protein, DNA not given. Its clone listing holds some 150,000 distinct CDR3 sequences. Germline CDR1 reads GTSNPN; CDR2 reads SVGIG (reference sequence). CDR3 length: 11 residues. In the case of this clonotype: Antigen specificity is unknown.

The source of this sequence is a human donor with ulcerative colitis or Crohn's disease, or a healthy co-twin of an affected twin (not recorded which). The chain employs TRBV30 and TRBJ1-2. The sample consisted of blood. Here the CDR3 reads CACHLDYGYTF.